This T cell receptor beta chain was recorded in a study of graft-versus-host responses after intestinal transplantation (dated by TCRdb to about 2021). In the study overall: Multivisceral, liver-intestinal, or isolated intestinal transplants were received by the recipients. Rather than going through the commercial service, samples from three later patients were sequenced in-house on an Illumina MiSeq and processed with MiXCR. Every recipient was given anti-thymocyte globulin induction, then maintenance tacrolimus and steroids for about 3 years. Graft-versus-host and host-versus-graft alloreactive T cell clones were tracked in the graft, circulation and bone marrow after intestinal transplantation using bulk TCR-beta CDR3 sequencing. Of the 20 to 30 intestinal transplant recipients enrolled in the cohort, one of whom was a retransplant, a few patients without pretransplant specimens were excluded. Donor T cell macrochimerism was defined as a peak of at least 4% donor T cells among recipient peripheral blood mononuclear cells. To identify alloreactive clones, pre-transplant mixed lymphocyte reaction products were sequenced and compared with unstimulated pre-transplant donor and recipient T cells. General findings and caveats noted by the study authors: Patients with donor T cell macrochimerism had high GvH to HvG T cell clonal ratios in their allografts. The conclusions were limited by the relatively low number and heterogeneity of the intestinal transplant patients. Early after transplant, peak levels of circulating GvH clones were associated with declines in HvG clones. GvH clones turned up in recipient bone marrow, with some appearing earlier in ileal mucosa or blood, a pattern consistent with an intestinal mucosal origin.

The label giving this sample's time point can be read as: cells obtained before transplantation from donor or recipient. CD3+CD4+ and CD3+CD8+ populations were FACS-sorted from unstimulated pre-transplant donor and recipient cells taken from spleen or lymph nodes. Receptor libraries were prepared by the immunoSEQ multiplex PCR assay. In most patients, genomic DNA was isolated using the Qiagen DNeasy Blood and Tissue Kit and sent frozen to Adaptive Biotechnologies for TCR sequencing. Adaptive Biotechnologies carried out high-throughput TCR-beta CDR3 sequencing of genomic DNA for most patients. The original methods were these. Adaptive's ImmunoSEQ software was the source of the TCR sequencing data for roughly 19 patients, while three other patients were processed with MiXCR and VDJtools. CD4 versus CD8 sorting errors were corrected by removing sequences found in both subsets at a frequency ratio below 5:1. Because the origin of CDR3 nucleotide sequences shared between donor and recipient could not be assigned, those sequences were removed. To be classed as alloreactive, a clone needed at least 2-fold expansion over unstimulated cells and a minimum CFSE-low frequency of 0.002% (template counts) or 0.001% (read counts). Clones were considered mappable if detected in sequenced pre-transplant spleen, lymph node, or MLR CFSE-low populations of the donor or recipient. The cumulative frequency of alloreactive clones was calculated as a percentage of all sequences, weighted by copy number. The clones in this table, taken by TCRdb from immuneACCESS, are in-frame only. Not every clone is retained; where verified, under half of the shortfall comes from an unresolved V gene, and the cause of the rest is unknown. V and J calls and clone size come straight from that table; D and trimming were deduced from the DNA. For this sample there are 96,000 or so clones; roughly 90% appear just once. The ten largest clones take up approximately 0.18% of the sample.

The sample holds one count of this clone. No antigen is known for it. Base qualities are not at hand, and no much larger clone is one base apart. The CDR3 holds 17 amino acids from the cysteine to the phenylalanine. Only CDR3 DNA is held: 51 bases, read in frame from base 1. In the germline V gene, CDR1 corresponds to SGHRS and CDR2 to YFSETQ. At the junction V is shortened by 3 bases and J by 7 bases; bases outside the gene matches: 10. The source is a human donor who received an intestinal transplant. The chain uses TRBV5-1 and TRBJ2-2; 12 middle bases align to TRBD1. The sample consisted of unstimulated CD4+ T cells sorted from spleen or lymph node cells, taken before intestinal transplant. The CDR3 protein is CASSSIPGQGAFGELFF. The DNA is TGCGCCAGCAGCTCCATTCCGGGACAGGGGGCGTTCGGGGAGCTGTTTTTT.